This TCR beta chain comes out of a study of sequential checkpoint blockade in melanoma. About the study: Maintenance nivolumab came after either treatment sequence.

Repertoires were generated with immunoSEQ multiplex PCR, while TCRdb's copy carries only in-frame clones and drops some. Here the sample spans about 18,000 clones, 65% to 75% being singletons. As to this clone: Its antigen remains unknown.

Described treatment: randomized to nivolumab then ipilimumab (arm A) or the reverse (arm B). DNA-damaging chemotherapy had not been given to any patient beforehand. The CDR3 totals 13 residues. Trimming stripped 4 bases from V and 2 bases from J, with 11 bases between. The germline V gene has CDR1 SQVTM and CDR2 ANQGSEA. General study findings and limits: Tumor T-cell fraction and clonality correlated with PD-L1 and CD8+ counts.

The V and J genes are TRBV29-1 and TRBJ1-2; no reliable D call. This TCR derives from a human donor with melanoma. The sequences come from tumor tissue (inferred from file names), collected from a patient given nivolumab and ipilimumab in sequence. CDR3 sequence: CSVGTGENYGYTF. Written as DNA, the CDR3 is TGCAGCGTTGGGACCGGAGAGAACTATGGCTACACCTTC.